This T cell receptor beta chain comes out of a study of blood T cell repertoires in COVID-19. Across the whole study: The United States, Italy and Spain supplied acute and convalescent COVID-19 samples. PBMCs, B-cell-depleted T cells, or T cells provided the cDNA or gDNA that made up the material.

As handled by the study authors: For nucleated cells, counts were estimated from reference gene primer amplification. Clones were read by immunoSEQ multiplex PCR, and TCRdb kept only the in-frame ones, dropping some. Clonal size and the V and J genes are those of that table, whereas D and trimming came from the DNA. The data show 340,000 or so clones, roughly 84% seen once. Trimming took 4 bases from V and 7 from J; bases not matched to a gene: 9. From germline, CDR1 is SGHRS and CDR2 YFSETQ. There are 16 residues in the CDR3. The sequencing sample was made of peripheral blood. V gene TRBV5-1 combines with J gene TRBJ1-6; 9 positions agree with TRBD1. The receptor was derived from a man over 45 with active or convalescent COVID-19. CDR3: CASSPTGQGANSPLHF. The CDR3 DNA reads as TGCGCCAGCAGCCCTACGGGACAGGGAGCCAATTCACCCCTCCACTTT.